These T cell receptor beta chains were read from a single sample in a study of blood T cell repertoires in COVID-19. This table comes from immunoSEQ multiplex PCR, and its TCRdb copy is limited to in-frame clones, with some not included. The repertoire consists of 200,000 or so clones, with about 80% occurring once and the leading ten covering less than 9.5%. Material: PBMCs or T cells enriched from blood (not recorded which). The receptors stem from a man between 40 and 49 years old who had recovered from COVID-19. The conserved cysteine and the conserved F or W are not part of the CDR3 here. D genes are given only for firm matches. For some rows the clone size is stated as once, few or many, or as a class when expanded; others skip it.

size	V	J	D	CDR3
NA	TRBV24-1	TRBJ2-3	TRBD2	ATGVGGRAGGTDTQY
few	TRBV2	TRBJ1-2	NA	ASSEGRGKGDGYT
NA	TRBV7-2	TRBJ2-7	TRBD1	ASSQPGQASSYEQY
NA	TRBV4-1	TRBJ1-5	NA	ASSQDSYSNQPQH
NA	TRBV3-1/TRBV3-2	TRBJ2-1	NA	ASSQLERGGGGEQF
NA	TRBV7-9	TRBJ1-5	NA	ASSFAGQPQH
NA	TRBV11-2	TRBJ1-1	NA	ASSHDATEAF
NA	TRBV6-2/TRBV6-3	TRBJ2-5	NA	ASSLREETQY
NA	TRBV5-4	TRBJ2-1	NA	ASSFDRNNEQF
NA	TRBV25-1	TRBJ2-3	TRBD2	ASSESVGGGTDTQY
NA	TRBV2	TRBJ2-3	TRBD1	ASSELPPGQGSSMY
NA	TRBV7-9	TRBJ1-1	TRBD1	ASSLGLVGQRIRQAF
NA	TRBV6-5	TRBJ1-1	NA	ASSYSSGRNTEAF
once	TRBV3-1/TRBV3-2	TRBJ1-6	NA	ASSQLGVDNSPLH
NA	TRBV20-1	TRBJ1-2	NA	SASAIWHGYT
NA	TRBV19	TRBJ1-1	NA	ASSSRAEAF
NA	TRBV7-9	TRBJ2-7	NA	ASSLLGKGLSYEQY
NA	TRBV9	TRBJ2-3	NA	ASSGPGGGAVDTQY